The source of this T cell receptor beta chain is a study of blood T cell repertoires in COVID-19. Across the whole study: T cells, B-cell-depleted T cells, or PBMCs provided the cDNA or gDNA that served as material.

Those enrolled in Seattle joined during active infection and were followed longitudinally afterward. The V segment lost 0 bases and the J segment 10 bases; nucleotides outside the gene matches: 1. The CDR3 contains 12 residues. CDR1 is SGDLS and CDR2 is YYNGEE in the germline V gene. Repertoires were generated with immunoSEQ multiplex PCR, while TCRdb's copy carries only in-frame clones and drops some. The table has approximately 350,000 clones, about nine tenths seen once. Sequenced input: peripheral blood. This chain links TRBV9 with TRBJ1-2; 9 nucleotides agree with TRBD1. This receptor was identified in a woman aged 70 to 79 with COVID-19, enrolled during active disease. CDR3 DNA: TGTGCCAGCAGCGTAGGGGACAGGGCCTACACCTTC. Its protein is CASSVGDRAYTF.